This TCR beta chain came from a study of T-cell reconstitution after alpha-beta-depleted transplantation in children. The study, taken as a whole, reports: There were some patients whose high TCRbeta diversity at day 60 came from surviving recipient T cells and thymic progenitors. A year had passed since transplant, and T-cell counts and diversity by then came mostly from newly produced T cells.

TCRbeta library preparation incorporated unique molecular identifiers. TCRdb independently ran MiXCR on the PCR reads; one entry per CDR3 protein. In the table there are 90,000 to 130,000 distinct CDR3 sequences, approximately 6.9% of which are singletons. V trimming: 4 bases; J trimming: 0 bases; junction bases outside the gene matches: 16. There are 19 residues in the CDR3. Germline CDR1 and CDR2: MNHNS and SASEGT. Turning to this clonotype: What it binds is not known.

Material: PBMCs, mostly from graft donor cells, obtained 360 days after TCRalphabeta/CD19-depleted stem cell transplant. The clonotype was recovered from a male patient aged 2 to 9 who had a stem cell transplant for acute lymphoblastic leukemia, so the T cells may come from the graft donor. This chain joins TRBV6-1 and TRBJ2-3; TRBD1 aligns across 7 bases. The CDR3 sequence: CASSGYSRDSRLSTDTQYF. The DNA of the CDR3 is TGTGCCAGCAGTGGATACTCCCGGGACAGCCGGTTGAGCACAGATACGCAGTATTTT.